This T cell receptor (beta chain) was captured by sequencing in a study of shared clonotypes between healthy human individuals. In the naive CD8 group, cells lacked CD45RO and were positively selected for CCR7, so terminally differentiated effector memory CD45RA+ cells were left out. Note on this clone: Its antigen remains unidentified.

General study points: A reduction in generation probabilities was seen for non-shared clonotypes relative to those shared by all four donors. The study generally estimated greater richness for naive than memory subsets. What rarefaction showed was incomplete sorted-subset sequencing despite large depth.

The DNA input per sorted-subset replicate PCR was roughly 180 ng, corresponding to some 30,000 T cell genomes. Sequenced by immunoSEQ multiplex PCR; TCRdb stores in-frame clones only, minus some. The sample consists of almost 700,000 clones, about 91% of them appearing once. Specimen: naive CD8+ T cells sorted from blood. This TCR was recovered from a man aged 25-45 years in good health.

CDR3 in DNA: TGTGCCAGCAGTGACCTCGGGAGACAGGGGGAAAGCAATCAGCCCCAGCATTTT. As protein: CASSDLGRQGESNQPQHF. The chain has TRBV2 and TRBJ1-5; 9 nucleotides match TRBD1. With 3 bases clipped from V and 1 base from J, the junction kept 10 bases outside the gene matches. The CDR3 is made up of 18 amino acids. Germline loops: CDR1 SNHLY, CDR2 FYNNEI.